The T cell receptor (beta chain) under discussion was sequenced for a study of T cell repertoires in cytomegalovirus infection. Concerning this clonotype itself: Its matching antigen is unknown.

TCRdb re-called the reads with MiXCR, one entry per CDR3 protein. The sample consists of 250,000 to 400,000 distinct CDR3 sequences, roughly 25% of them appearing once. Trimming cost V 8 bases and J 8 bases; bases outside gene matches: 7. Germline V gives CDR1 MNHEY, CDR2 SMNVEV (reference sequence). The CDR3 totals 13 residues. This chain connects TRBV27 to TRBJ2-1, with TRBD2 matching over 9 bases. Sample: cultured PBMCs, taken from culture after CMV antigen stimulation. The TCR sequence derives from a human donor in good health (CMV status not recorded). Some clones in this sample may be carry-over from other donors' samples. CDR3 nucleotide sequence: TGTGCCAGCCGAGCGGGAGGCTCCCATGAGCAGTTCTTC. Translating it yields CASRAGGSHEQFF.